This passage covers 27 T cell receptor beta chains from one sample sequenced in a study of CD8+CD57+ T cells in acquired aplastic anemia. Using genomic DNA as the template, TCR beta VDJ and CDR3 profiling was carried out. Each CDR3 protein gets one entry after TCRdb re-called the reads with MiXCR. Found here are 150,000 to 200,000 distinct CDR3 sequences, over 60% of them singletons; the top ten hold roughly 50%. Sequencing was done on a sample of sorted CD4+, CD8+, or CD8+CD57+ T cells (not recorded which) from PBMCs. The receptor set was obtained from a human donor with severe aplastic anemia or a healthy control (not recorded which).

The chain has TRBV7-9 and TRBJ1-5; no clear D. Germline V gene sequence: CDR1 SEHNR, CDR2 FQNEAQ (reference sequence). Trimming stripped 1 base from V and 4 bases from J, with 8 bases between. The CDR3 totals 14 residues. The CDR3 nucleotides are TGTGCCAGCAGCTTAGACCCCCCTAATCAGCCCCAGCATTTT. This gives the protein CASSLDPPNQPQHF.

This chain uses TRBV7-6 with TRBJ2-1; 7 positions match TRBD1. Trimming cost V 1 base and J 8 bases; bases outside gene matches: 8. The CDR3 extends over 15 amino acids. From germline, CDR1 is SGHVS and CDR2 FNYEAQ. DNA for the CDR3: TGTGCCAGCAGCTTAGGACGACAGGGTAACGATGAGCAGTTCTTC. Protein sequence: CASSLGRQGNDEQFF.

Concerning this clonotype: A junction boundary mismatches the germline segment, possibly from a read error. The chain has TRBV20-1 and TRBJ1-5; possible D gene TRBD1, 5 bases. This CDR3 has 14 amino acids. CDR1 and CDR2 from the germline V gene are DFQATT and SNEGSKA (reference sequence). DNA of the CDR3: TGCAGTGCTAGAGAGGGCGGGGCTCGGCAGCCTCAGCATTTT. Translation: CSAREGGARQPQHF.

For the CDR3, the DNA is TGTGCCAGCAGCCAACTAGCGGGGGGGCCAGATACGCAGTATTTT. Its translation is CASSQLAGGPDTQYF. The V gene is TRBV9, the J gene TRBJ2-3, with TRBD2 matching 13 bases. Germline V gene lookup returns CDR1 SGDLS and CDR2 YYNGEE. V dropped 4 bases and J dropped 4; count of bases not matched to a gene: 3. This CDR3 comprises 15 residues.

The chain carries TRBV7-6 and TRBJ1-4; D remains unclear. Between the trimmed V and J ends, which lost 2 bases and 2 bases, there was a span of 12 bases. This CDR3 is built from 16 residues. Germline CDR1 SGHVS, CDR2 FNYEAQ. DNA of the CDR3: TGTGCCAGCAGCTTACATACGTTAGCGACTAATGAAAAACTGTTTTTT. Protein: CASSLHTLATNEKLFF.

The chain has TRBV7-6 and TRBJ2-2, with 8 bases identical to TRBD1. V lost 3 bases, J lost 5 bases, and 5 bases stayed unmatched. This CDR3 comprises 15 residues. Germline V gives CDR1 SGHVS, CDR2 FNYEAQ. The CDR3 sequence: CASSLDRVGTGELFF. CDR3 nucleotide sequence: TGTGCCAGCAGCTTGGACAGGGTCGGAACCGGGGAGCTGTTTTTT.

The DNA of the CDR3 is TGCAGTGCTAGAGATCGGCAGGTGAACACTGAAGCTTTCTTT. It encodes CSARDRQVNTEAFF. This chain links TRBV20-1 with TRBJ1-1; D is unclear. V was pared by 0 bases and J by 0 bases, with 8 bases between. This CDR3 is 14 amino acids long. Per germline, CDR1 DFQATT and CDR2 SNEGSKA (reference sequence).

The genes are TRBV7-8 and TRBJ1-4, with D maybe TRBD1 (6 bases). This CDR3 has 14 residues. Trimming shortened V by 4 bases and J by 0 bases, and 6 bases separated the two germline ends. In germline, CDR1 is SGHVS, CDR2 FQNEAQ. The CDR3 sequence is CASSWTATNEKLFF. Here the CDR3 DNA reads TGTGCCAGCAGCTGGACAGCAACTAATGAAAAACTGTTTTTT.

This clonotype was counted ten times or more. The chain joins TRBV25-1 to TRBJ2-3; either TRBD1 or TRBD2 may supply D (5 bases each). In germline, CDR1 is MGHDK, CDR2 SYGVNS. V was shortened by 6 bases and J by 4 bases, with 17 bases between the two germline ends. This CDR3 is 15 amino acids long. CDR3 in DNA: TGTGCCAGCAGGGTCGGGGACCTCACGGCAGATACGCAGTATTTT. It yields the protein CASRVGDLTADTQYF.

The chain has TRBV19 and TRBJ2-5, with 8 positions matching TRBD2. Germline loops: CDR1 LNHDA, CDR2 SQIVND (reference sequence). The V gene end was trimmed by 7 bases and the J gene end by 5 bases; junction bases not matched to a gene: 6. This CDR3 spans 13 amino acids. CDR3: CASKGAGGETQYF. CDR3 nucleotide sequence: TGTGCCAGTAAAGGTGCGGGAGGTGAGACCCAGTACTTC.

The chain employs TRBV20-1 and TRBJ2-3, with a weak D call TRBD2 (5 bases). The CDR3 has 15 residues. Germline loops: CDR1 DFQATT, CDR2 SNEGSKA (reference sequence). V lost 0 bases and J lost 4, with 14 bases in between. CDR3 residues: CSARDSSSSPDTQYF. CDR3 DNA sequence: TGCAGTGCTAGAGACAGCAGCTCTAGCCCAGATACGCAGTATTTT.

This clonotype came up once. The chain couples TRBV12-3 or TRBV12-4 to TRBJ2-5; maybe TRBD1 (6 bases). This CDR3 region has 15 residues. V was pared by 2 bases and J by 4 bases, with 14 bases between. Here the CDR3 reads CASSLQGGTGETQYF. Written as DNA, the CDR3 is TGTGCCAGCAGTTTACAAGGGGGAACGGGAGAGACCCAGTACTTC.

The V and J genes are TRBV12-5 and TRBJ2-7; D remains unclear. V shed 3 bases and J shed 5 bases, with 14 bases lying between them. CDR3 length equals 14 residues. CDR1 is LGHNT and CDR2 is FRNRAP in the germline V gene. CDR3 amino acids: CASGFPYAPNEQYF. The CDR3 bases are TGTGCTAGTGGTTTCCCCTATGCCCCCAACGAGCAGTACTTC.

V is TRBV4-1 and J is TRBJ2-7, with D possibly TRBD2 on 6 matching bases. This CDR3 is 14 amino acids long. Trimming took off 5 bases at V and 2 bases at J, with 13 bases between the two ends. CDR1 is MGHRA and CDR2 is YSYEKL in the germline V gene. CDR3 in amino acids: CASSSAGPAYEQYF. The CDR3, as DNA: TGCGCCAGCAGCTCAGCGGGTCCTGCCTACGAGCAGTACTTC.

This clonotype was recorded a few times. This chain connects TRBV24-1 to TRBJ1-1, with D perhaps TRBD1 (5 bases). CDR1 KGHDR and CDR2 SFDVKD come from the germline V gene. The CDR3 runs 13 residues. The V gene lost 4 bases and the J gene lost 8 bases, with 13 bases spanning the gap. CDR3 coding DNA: TGTGCCACCAGTGAGCCAGACAGCCGGGAAGCTTTCTTT. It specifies CATSEPDSREAFF.

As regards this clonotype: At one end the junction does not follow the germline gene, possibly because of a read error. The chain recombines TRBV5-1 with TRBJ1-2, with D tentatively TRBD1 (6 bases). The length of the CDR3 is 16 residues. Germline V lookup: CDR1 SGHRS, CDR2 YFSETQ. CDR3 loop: CASSSPRGGPGYGYTF. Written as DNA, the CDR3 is TGTGCCAGCAGCTCCCCACGGGGGGGGCCGGGCTATGGCTACACCTTC.

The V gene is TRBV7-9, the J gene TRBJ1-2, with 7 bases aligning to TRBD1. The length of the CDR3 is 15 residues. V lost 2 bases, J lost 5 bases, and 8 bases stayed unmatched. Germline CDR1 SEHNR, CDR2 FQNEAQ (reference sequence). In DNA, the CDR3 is TGTGCCAGCAGCTTAACAGGGGATTGGAGGTATGGCTACACCTTC. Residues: CASSLTGDWRYGYTF.

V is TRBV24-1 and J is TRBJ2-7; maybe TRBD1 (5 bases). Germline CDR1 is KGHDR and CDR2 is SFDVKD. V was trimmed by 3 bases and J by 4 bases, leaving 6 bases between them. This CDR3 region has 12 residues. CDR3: CATSDDRYEQYF. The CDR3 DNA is TGTGCCACCAGTGATGACAGATACGAGCAGTACTTC.

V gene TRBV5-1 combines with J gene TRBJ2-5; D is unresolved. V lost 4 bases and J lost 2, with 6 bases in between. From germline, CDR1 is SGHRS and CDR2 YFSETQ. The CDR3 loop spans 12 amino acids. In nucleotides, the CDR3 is TGCGCCAGCAGCCGTACTCAAGAGACCCAGTACTTC. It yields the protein CASSRTQETQYF.

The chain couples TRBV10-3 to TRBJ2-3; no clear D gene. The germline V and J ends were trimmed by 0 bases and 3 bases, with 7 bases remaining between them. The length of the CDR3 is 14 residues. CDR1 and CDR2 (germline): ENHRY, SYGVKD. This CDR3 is CAISESAVTDTQYF. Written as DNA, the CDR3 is TGTGCCATCAGTGAGTCGGCGGTTACAGATACGCAGTATTTT.

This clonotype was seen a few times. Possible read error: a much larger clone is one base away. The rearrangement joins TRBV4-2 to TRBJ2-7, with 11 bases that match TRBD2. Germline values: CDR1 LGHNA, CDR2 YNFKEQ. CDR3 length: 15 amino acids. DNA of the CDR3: TGTGCCAGCAGCTCCCTAGCGGGGGGATCCTACGTGCAGTACTTC. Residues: CASSSLAGGSYVQYF.

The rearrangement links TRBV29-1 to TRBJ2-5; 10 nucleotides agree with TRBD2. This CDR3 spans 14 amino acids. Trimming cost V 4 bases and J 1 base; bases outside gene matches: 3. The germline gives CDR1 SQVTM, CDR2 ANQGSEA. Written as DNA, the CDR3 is TGCAGCGTTGGCATAGCGGGGGGCCAAGAGACCCAGTACTTC. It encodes CSVGIAGGQETQYF.

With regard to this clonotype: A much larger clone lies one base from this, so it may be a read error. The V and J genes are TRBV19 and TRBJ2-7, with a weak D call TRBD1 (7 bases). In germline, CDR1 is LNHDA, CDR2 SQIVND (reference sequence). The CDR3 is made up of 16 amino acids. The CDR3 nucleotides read TGTGCCAGTAGTCGCGGGACAGACGATTCGACCTACGGGCAGTACTTC. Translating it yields CASSRGTDDSTYGQYF.

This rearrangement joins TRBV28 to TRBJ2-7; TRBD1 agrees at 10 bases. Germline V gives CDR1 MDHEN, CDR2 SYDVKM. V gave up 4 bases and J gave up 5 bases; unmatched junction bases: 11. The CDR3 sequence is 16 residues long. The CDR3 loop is CASSSVAGQGSHEQYF. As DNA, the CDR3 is TGTGCCAGCAGTTCCGTGGCGGGACAGGGGTCCCACGAGCAGTACTTC.

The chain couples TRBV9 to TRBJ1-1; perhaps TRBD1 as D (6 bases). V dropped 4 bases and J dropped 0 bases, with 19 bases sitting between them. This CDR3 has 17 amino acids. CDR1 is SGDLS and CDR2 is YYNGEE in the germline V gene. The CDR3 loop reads CASSQGPEGGLNTEAFF. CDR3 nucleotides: TGTGCCAGCAGCCAAGGCCCCGAGGGGGGGCTGAACACTGAAGCTTTCTTT.

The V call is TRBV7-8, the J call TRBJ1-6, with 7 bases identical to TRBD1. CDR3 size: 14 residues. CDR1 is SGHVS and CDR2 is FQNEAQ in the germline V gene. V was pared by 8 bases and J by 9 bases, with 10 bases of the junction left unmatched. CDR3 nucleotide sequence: TGTGCCAGCTCAACAGGGGTGGGGATTTCACCCCTCCACTTT. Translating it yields CASSTGVGISPLHF.

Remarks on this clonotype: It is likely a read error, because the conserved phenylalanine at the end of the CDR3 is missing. CDR3 amino acids: CASSARQGHSPLHS. Written as DNA, the CDR3 is TGTGCCAGCAGCGCGAGACAGGGCCATTCACCCCTCCACTCT. This chain connects TRBV9 to TRBJ1-6, with 7 bases aligning to TRBD1. Trimming took 3 bases from V and 8 from J; bases not matched to a gene: 5. The CDR3 totals 14 residues. Per germline, CDR1 SGDLS and CDR2 YYNGEE.